This T cell receptor beta chain came from a study of blood T cell repertoires in COVID-19. Study overall: Collection of acute and convalescent COVID-19 samples took place in the United States, Italy and Spain. PBMCs, B-cell-depleted T cells, or T cells were the source of the cDNA or gDNA that made up the material.

Germline-derived CDR1 and CDR2 are MNHEY and SVGEGT. The CDR3 covers 13 residues. V lost 6 bases, J lost 8 bases, and 17 bases lay in between. Original methodology: The assay estimated nucleated cells by amplifying reference gene primers. This table comes from immunoSEQ multiplex PCR, and its TCRdb copy is limited to in-frame clones, with some not included. The D gene and trimming were derived from the DNA, and the V and J assignments and clone size from that table. Counted here are about 140,000 clones, 80% to 85% occurring once; the ten biggest clones make up about 8.1%. A few counts support this clone.

This clonotype originated in a young man with COVID-19, enrolled during active disease. This chain links TRBV6-2 or TRBV6-3 with TRBJ2-7, with D hard to call. Sequencing input: peripheral blood. In DNA, the CDR3 is TGTGCCAGCAGCCGCCCCCCCGTAGTGAAGCAGTACTTC. The encoded protein is CASSRPPVVKQYF.